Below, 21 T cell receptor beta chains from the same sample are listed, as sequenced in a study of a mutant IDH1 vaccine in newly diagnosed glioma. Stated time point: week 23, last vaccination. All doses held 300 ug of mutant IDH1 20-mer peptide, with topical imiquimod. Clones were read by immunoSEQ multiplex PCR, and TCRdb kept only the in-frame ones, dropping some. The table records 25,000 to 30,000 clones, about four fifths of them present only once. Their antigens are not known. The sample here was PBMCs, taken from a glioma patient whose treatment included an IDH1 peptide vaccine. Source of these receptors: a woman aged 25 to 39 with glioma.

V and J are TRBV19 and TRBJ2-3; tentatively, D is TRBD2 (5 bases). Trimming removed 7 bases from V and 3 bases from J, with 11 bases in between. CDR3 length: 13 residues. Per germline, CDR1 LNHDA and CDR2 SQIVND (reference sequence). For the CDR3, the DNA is TGTGCCAGTACTGGAGAGGGAACAGATACGCAGTATTTT. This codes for CASTGEGTDTQYF.

The CDR3 protein is CASSFWWGSGQPQHF. CDR3 sequence (DNA): TGTGCCAGCAGCTTTTGGTGGGGTTCGGGACAGCCCCAGCATTTT. This sequence joins TRBV5-5 and TRBJ1-5; D gene ambiguous. This CDR3 has 15 amino acids. Looked up from germline, CDR1 is SGHKS and CDR2 is YYEKEE (reference sequence). Trimming pared 2 bases from V and 7 bases from J, leaving 16 bases between.

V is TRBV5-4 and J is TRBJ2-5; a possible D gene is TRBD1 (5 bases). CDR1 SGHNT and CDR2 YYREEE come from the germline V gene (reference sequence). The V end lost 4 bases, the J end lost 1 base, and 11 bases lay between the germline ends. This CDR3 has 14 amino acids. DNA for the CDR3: TGTGCCAGCAGCCCAGACAGATTCCAAGAGACCCAGTACTTC. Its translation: CASSPDRFQETQYF.

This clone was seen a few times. DNA of the CDR3: TGTGCCAGCAGGATGGACAGCTCCTATGGCTACACCTTC. It translates to CASRMDSSYGYTF. The chain carries TRBV7-9 and TRBJ1-2; TRBD1 is a possible D gene (6 bases). The CDR3 runs 13 residues. Trimming removed 6 bases at V and 4 bases at J, with 12 bases between. The germline V gene encodes CDR1 SEHNR and CDR2 FQNEAQ (reference sequence).

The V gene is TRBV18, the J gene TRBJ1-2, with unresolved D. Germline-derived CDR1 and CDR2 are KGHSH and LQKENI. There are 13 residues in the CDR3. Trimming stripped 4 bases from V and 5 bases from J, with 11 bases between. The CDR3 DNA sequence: TGTGCCAGCTCACTCAATAGACAATATGGCTACACCTTC. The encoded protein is CASSLNRQYGYTF.

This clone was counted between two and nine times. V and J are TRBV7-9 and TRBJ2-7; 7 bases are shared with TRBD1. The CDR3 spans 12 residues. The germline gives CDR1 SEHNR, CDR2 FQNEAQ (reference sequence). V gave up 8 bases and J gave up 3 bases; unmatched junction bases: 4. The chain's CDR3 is CASGRDSYEQYF. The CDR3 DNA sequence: TGTGCCAGCGGAAGGGACAGCTACGAGCAGTACTTC.

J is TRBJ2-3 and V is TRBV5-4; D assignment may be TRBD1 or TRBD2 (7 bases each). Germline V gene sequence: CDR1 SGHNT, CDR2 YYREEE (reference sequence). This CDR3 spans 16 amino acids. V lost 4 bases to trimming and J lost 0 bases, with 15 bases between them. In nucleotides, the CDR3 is TGTGCCAGCAGCACCTACAGGGGAGGGAGCACAGATACGCAGTATTTT. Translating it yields CASSTYRGGSTDTQYF.

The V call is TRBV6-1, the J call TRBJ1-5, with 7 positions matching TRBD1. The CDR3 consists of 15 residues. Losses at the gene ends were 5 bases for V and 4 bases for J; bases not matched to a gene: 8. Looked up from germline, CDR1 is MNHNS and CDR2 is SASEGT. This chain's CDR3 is CASSQDRVPNQPQHF. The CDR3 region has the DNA TGTGCCAGCAGTCAAGACAGGGTCCCGAATCAGCCCCAGCATTTT.

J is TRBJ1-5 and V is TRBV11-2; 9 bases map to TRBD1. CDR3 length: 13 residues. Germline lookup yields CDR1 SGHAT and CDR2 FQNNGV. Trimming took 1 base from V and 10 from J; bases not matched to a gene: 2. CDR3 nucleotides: TGTGCCAGCAGCTTAGGGACAGGGGTTCCCCAGCATTTT. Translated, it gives CASSLGTGVPQHF.

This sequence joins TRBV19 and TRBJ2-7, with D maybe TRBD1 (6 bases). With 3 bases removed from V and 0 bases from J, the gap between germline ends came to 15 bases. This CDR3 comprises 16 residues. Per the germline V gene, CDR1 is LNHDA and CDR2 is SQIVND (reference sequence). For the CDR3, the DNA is TGTGCCAGTAGTATGGACGCCGGGACAAGCTCCTACGAGCAGTACTTC. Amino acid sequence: CASSMDAGTSSYEQYF.

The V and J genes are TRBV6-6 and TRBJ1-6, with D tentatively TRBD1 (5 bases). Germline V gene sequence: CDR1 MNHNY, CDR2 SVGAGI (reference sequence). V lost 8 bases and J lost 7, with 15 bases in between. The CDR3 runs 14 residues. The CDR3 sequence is CASRPPGPNSPLHF. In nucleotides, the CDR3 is TGTGCCAGCCGACCCCCGGGACCGAATTCACCCCTCCACTTT.

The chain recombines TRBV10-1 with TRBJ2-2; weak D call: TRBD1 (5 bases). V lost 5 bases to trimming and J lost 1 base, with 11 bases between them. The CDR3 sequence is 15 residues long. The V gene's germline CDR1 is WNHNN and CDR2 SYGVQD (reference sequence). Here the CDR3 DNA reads TGCGCCAGCAGTTCCCGCACAGGGAACACCGGGGAGCTGTTTTTT. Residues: CASSSRTGNTGELFF.

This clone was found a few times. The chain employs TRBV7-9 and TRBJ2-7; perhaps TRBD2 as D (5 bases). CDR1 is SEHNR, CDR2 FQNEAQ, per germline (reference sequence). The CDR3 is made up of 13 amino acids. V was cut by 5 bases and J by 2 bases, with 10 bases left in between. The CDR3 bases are TGTGCCAGCAGCCCGGGGTTTGCCTACGAGCAGTACTTC. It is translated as CASSPGFAYEQYF.

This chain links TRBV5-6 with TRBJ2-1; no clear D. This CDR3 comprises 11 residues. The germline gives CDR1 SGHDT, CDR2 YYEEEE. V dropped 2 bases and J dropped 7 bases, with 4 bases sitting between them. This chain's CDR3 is CASSLRNEQFF. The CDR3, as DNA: TGTGCCAGCAGCTTAAGGAATGAGCAGTTCTTC.

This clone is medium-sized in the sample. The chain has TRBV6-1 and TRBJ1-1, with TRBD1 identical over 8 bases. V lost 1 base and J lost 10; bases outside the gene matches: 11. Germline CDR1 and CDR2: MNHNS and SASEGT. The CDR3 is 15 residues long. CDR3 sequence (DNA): TGTGCCAGCAGTGAAGGGTCAGGGGGCAATGGTGGAGCTTTCTTT. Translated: CASSEGSGGNGGAFF.

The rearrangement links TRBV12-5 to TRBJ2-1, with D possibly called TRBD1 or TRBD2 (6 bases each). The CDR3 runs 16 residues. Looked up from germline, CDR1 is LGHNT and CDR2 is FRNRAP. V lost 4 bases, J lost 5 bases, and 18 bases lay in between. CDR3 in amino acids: CASGSLLGGGHNEQFF. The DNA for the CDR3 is TGTGCTAGTGGTTCCCTTTTGGGGGGCGGTCACAATGAGCAGTTCTTC.

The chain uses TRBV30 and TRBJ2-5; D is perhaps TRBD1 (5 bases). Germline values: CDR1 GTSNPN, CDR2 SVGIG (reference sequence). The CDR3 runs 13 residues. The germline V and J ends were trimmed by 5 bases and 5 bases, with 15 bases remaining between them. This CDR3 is CAWAGNLWETQYF. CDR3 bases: TGTGCCTGGGCAGGGAACCTGTGGGAGACCCAGTACTTC.

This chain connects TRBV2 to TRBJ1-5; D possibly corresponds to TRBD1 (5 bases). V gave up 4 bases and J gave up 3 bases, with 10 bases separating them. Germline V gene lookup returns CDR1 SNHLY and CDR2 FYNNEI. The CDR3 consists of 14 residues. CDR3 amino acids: CASSGEGTNQPQHF. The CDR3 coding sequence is TGTGCCAGCAGTGGGGAGGGGACCAATCAGCCCCAGCATTTT.

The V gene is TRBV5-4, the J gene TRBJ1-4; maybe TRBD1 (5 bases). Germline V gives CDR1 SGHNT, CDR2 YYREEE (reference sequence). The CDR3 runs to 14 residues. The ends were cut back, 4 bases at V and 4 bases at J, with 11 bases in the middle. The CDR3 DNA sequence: TGTGCCAGCAGCATAGACAGTTTTAATGAAAAACTGTTTTTT. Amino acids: CASSIDSFNEKLFF.

This CDR3 is CASGAAYNSPLHF. CDR3 coding DNA: TGTGCCAGCGGGGCGGCCTATAATTCACCCCTCCACTTT. J is TRBJ1-6 and V is TRBV9; maybe TRBD1 (5 bases). The V end lost 7 bases, the J end lost 2 bases, and 7 bases lay between the germline ends. The germline CDR1 and CDR2 sequences are SGDLS and YYNGEE. The CDR3 has 13 residues.

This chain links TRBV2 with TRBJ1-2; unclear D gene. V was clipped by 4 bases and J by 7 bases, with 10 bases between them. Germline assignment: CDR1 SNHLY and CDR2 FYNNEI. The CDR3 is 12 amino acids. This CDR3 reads CASSVLGSGYTF. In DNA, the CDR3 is TGTGCCAGCAGTGTGCTGGGAAGTGGCTACACCTTC.